Listed here are 14 T cell receptor beta chains from one sample, sequenced in a study of blood T cell repertoires in COVID-19. TCRdb's table, derived via immunoSEQ multiplex PCR, lists solely in-frame clones and lacks some. The sample lists approximately 200,000 clones, roughly 94% occurring once. The sequenced material came from peripheral blood. These receptors all come from a young man with COVID-19, enrolled during active disease.

In its sample, this clone was seen a few times. CDR3 sequence reads: CASSLTGTEKLFF. CDR3 nucleotides: TGCGCCAGCAGCTTAACAGGGACTGAAAAACTGTTTTTT. The gene calls are TRBV5-1 and TRBJ1-4; weak D call: TRBD1 (6 bases). Germline CDR1 and CDR2: SGHRS and YFSETQ. The CDR3 contains 13 residues. V was cut by 2 bases and J by 7 bases, with 9 bases left in between.

The chain is built from TRBV29-1 and TRBJ1-1; unclear D gene. The CDR3 length is 12 residues. V lost 3 bases and J lost 1, with 6 bases in between. Germline V gives CDR1 SQVTM, CDR2 ANQGSEA. This CDR3 is CSVENRNTEAFF. The CDR3 region has the DNA TGCAGCGTTGAGAACAGGAACACTGAAGCTTTCTTT.

This clone was detected a few times. The rearrangement links TRBV5-1 to TRBJ2-2, with 9 bases aligning to TRBD1. V lost 4 bases and J lost 7; bases outside the gene matches: 17. Germline V gene sequence: CDR1 SGHRS, CDR2 YFSETQ. This CDR3 is built from 18 residues. Here the CDR3 reads CASSPKVITGGSGGELFF. Written as DNA, the CDR3 is TGCGCCAGCAGCCCAAAGGTTATAACAGGGGGCTCCGGCGGGGAGCTGTTTTTT.

The chain uses TRBV6-5 and TRBJ1-4; 7 nucleotides agree with TRBD1. Germline V gives CDR1 MNHEY, CDR2 SVGAGI. J gave up 8 bases and V 4 bases, and 7 bases lay outside the gene matches. The CDR3 consists of 14 residues. The CDR3 DNA sequence: TGTGCCAGCAGTTTTGAGGGGGCGCCGGAAAAACTGTTTTTT. Amino acid sequence: CASSFEGAPEKLFF.

This chain joins TRBV7-3 and TRBJ1-2; 10 bases are a match to TRBD1. Germline-derived CDR1 and CDR2 are SGHTA and FQGTGA. The J segment lost 4 bases and the V segment lost 5 bases, leaving 19 bases of the junction unmatched. This CDR3 spans 19 amino acids. DNA of the CDR3: TGTGCCAGCAGCCTGCATTGTCGGGGACAGGGGATTTGGGCCTATGGCTACACCTTC. Amino acids: CASSLHCRGQGIWAYGYTF.

This chain joins TRBV7-9 and TRBJ2-7, with D perhaps matching TRBD1 (6 bases). Germline lookup yields CDR1 SEHNR and CDR2 FQNEAQ (reference sequence). The CDR3 contains 12 residues. Between the trimmed V and J ends, which lost 2 bases and 12 bases, there was a span of 14 bases. Here the CDR3 reads CASSLSGQYLYF. CDR3 bases: TGTGCCAGCAGCTTATCTGGACAGTATCTGTACTTC.

This chain joins TRBV6-2 or TRBV6-3 and TRBJ1-2; D possibly corresponds to TRBD1 (5 bases). The germline CDR1 and CDR2 sequences are MNHEY and SVGEGT. Trimming took 4 bases from V and 4 from J, leaving 10 bases between them. The CDR3 has 13 amino acids. CDR3 sequence reads: CASSSGLSYGYTF. In nucleotides, the CDR3 is TGTGCCAGCAGTTCGGGACTTAGCTATGGCTACACCTTC.

This rearrangement joins TRBV12-3 or TRBV12-4 to TRBJ2-7, with TRBD1 matching over 7 bases. CDR3 length: 12 residues. The trim removed 6 bases at V and 7 bases at J, leaving 6 bases unmatched. In DNA, the CDR3 is TGTGCCAGCAGGCGACAGGGTCGGGAGCAGTACTTC. Encoded protein: CASRRQGREQYF.

The chain uses TRBV5-1 and TRBJ1-2; TRBD1 agrees at 10 bases. Per the germline V gene, CDR1 is SGHRS and CDR2 is YFSETQ. The CDR3 consists of 13 residues. V shed 4 bases, J shed 6 bases, and the junction held 3 bases outside the gene matches. CDR3 region: CASSPDRGDGYTF. DNA of the CDR3: TGCGCCAGCAGCCCGGACAGGGGGGATGGCTACACCTTC.

The rearrangement links TRBV5-6 to TRBJ2-7; no reliable D call. There are 13 residues in the CDR3. Trimming removed 4 bases from V and 3 bases from J, with 11 bases in between. CDR1 and CDR2 (germline): SGHDT, YYEEEE. The CDR3 is CASSMSGDYEQYF. CDR3 coding DNA: TGTGCCAGCAGCATGAGTGGAGACTACGAGCAGTACTTC.

V gene TRBV4-1 combines with J gene TRBJ1-2; no firm D call. This CDR3 is 15 amino acids long. Trimming cost V 7 bases and J 3 bases, with 18 bases left between them. Germline loops: CDR1 MGHRA, CDR2 YSYEKL. The CDR3 loop reads CASTPEPTIHYGYTF. CDR3 DNA: TGCGCCAGCACCCCTGAACCGACAATTCACTATGGCTACACCTTC.

This chain links TRBV3-1 (or the pseudogene TRBV3-2) with TRBJ2-5; TRBD2 matches at 13 bases. Losses at the gene ends were 4 bases for V and 0 bases for J; bases not matched to a gene: 5. Per the germline V gene, CDR1 is LGHDT and CDR2 is YNNKEL (reference sequence). The CDR3 contains 17 residues. CDR3 amino acids: CASSLRTSGGYQETQYF. CDR3 coding DNA: TGTGCCAGCAGCCTTCGGACTAGCGGGGGCTACCAAGAGACCCAGTACTTC.

This clone was seen more than once but under ten times. The rearrangement uses TRBV6-5 and TRBJ1-5, with TRBD1 matching over 7 bases. Unmatched junction bases numbered 6, after V lost 7 bases and J lost 6 bases. Germline loops: CDR1 MNHEY, CDR2 SVGAGI. The CDR3 loop spans 13 amino acids. This CDR3 is CASTPDRAQPQHF. The CDR3 DNA reads TGTGCCAGCACCCCAGACAGGGCTCAGCCCCAGCATTTT.

The V gene is TRBV7-2, the J gene TRBJ1-6; the D is unclear. The CDR3 runs to 16 residues. The germline V gene has CDR1 SGHTA and CDR2 FQGNSA. V gave up 1 base and J gave up 0 bases, with 7 bases separating them. As DNA, the CDR3 is TGTGCCAGCAGCTTAGAACGGGGCTCCTATAATTCACCCCTCCACTTT. Encoded protein: CASSLERGSYNSPLHF.